The table lists the clone carrying this TCR beta chain with a count of one. This specimen comes from a study of blood T cell repertoires in COVID-19. The wider study: PBMCs, B-cell-depleted T cells, or T cells were the source of the cDNA or gDNA that made up the material.

Trimming took 4 bases from V and 3 from J, leaving 9 bases between them. The CDR3 is 14 amino acids. The germline gives CDR1 SEHNR, CDR2 FQNEAQ (reference sequence). Produced via immunoSEQ multiplex PCR; TCRdb's table is partial and in-frame only. The sample has a few hundred thousand clones, less than 90% seen once. This rearrangement joins TRBV7-9 to TRBJ2-2; D gene ambiguous. The specimen was PBMCs or T cells enriched from blood (not recorded which). This clonotype was sampled from a woman younger than 45 who had recovered from COVID-19. The CDR3 region has the DNA TGTGCCAGCAGCTCCACCTCGGACACCGGGGAGCTGTTTTTT. It codes for CASSSTSDTGELFF. The full variable domain, rest sourced from reference TRBV7-9 and TRBJ2-2, is DTGVSQNPRHKITKRGQNVTFRCDPISEHNRLYWYRQTLGQGPEFLTYFQNEAQLEKSRLLSDRFSAERPKGSFSTLEIQRTEQGDSAMYLCASSSTSDTGELFFGEGSRLTVL.